These 25 T cell receptor beta chains share one sample of origin, sequenced in a study of blood T cell repertoires in COVID-19. Sequencing was performed with immunoSEQ multiplex PCR; in TCRdb, only in-frame clones are kept and a portion is missing. The table includes about 480,000 clones, approximately 90% detected once. Source material: PBMCs or T cells enriched from blood (not recorded which). The receptors derive from a woman between 18 and 29 years old with acute COVID-19.

The rearrangement joins TRBV7-3 to TRBJ2-3, with 8 bases matching TRBD2. Unmatched junction bases numbered 6, after V lost 0 bases and J lost 1 base. Germline V CDR1 and CDR2: SGHTA, FQGTGA. The CDR3 has 17 amino acids. CDR3: CASSLTLGGGRTDTQYF. The CDR3 bases are TGTGCCAGCAGCTTAACCTTAGGCGGGGGGCGCACAGATACGCAGTATTTT.

The chain has TRBV7-9 and TRBJ1-3, with D perhaps TRBD1 (6 bases). From germline, CDR1 is SEHNR and CDR2 FQNEAQ (reference sequence). This CDR3 is built from 17 residues. Between the trimmed V and J ends, which lost 0 bases and 2 bases, there was a span of 14 bases. CDR3 nucleotides: TGTGCCAGCAGCTTAGCGCTGGACAGCAATGCTGGAAACACCATATATTTT. Its protein product is CASSLALDSNAGNTIYF.

This clone was found once. J is TRBJ2-3 and V is TRBV19, with TRBD1 matching over 11 bases. Germline-derived CDR1 and CDR2 are LNHDA and SQIVND (reference sequence). This CDR3 region has 14 residues. The V segment lost 6 bases and the J segment 6 bases; nucleotides outside the gene matches: 5. CDR3 DNA sequence: TGTGCCAGTAGGGACAGGGGGCAAAGGGATACGCAGTATTTT. Amino acid sequence: CASRDRGQRDTQYF.

The chain is built from TRBV7-3 and TRBJ2-7, with D possibly matching TRBD1 (5 bases). This CDR3 spans 13 amino acids. Germline V lookup: CDR1 SGHTA, CDR2 FQGTGA. The ends were cut back, 1 base at V and 9 bases at J, with 13 bases in the middle. CDR3 in DNA: TGTGCCAGCAGCTTAAAGGGGAAGGCAGTGCAGTACTTC. The encoded protein is CASSLKGKAVQYF.

The rearrangement uses TRBV2 and TRBJ1-2; no reliable D call. CDR3 length: 13 amino acids. Germline assignment: CDR1 SNHLY and CDR2 FYNNEI. Deletions cut 7 bases from V and 1 base from J, with 10 bases between. The CDR3 DNA follows: TGTGCCAGCAAAGACGGAGGTAACTATGGCTACACCTTC. Encoded protein: CASKDGGNYGYTF.

The chain couples TRBV5-1 to TRBJ1-1; possible D gene TRBD1, 5 bases. This CDR3 has 13 amino acids. The V and J ends lost 2 bases and 3 bases respectively, with 8 bases between them. The germline CDR1 and CDR2 sequences are SGHRS and YFSETQ. The CDR3: CASSFKGDTEAFF. The CDR3 DNA is TGCGCCAGCAGCTTTAAAGGGGACACTGAAGCTTTCTTT.

The chain carries TRBV10-1 and TRBJ2-5; 9 nucleotides match TRBD1. The V and J ends lost 5 bases and 4 bases, in that order; junction bases with no gene match: 14. Germline CDR1 is WNHNN and CDR2 is SYGVQD (reference sequence). The length of the CDR3 is 17 residues. CDR3 in amino acids: CASSPGQGSRRGETQYF. CDR3 coding DNA: TGCGCCAGCAGTCCGGGACAGGGAAGTAGGAGAGGAGAGACCCAGTACTTC.

This chain joins TRBV5-4 and TRBJ2-3, with TRBD2 matching 10 bases. The CDR3 is 15 residues long. The ends lost 3 bases at V and 4 bases at J; junction bases unmatched: 5. Germline V gives CDR1 SGHNT, CDR2 YYREEE (reference sequence). CDR3: CASSSSGGSSDTQYF. The CDR3 nucleotides read TGTGCCAGCAGCTCTAGCGGGGGAAGCTCAGATACGCAGTATTTT.

The V call is TRBV30, the J call TRBJ1-2; the D is unclear. The CDR3 has 16 residues. Trimming removed 4 bases at V and 2 bases at J, with 20 bases between. Germline V gene sequence: CDR1 GTSNPN, CDR2 SVGIG (reference sequence). CDR3 bases: TGTGCCTGGATGTCCGGGTTCCTACTCGGGAACTATGGCTACACCTTC. It codes for CAWMSGFLLGNYGYTF.

This chain links TRBV6-5 with TRBJ1-2, with 8 bases identical to TRBD1. V dropped 4 bases and J dropped 8; count of bases not matched to a gene: 6. Germline assignment: CDR1 MNHEY and CDR2 SVGAGI. The CDR3 is 13 residues long. The CDR3 nucleotides read TGTGCCAGCAGTTCCCGGACAGGGAGCGGCTACACCTTC. Protein sequence: CASSSRTGSGYTF.

This sequence joins TRBV19 and TRBJ1-2; no clear D. V shed 4 bases and J shed 3 bases, with 15 bases lying between them. CDR1 and CDR2 from the germline V gene are LNHDA and SQIVND (reference sequence). CDR3 length equals 15 residues. CDR3 protein: CASSTPPGRDYGYTF. CDR3 sequence (DNA): TGTGCCAGTAGTACCCCTCCCGGGAGGGACTATGGCTACACCTTC.

The chain couples TRBV20-1 to TRBJ1-3; TRBD1 matches 9 bases. The CDR3 is 16 residues long. With V trimmed by 3 bases and J by 0 bases, 6 bases remained unmatched. Germline CDR1 DFQATT, CDR2 SNEGSKA (reference sequence). The CDR3 nucleotides read TGCAGTGCTAGTTTGGGACAGGGATACTCTGGAAACACCATATATTTT. Its protein is CSASLGQGYSGNTIYF.

The CDR3 sequence is CAISGLAANTGELFF. CDR3 in DNA: TGTGCCATCAGTGGCCTAGCGGCGAACACCGGGGAGCTGTTTTTT. This chain connects TRBV10-3 to TRBJ2-2, with 7 nucleotides matching TRBD2. Germline V lookup: CDR1 ENHRY, CDR2 SYGVKD. There are 15 residues in the CDR3. V was clipped by 4 bases and J by 0 bases; unmatched bases: 2.

The rearrangement joins TRBV4-1 to TRBJ2-3; the match to TRBD2 covers 9 bases. In germline, CDR1 is MGHRA, CDR2 YSYEKL. With 4 bases clipped from V and 7 bases from J, the junction kept 15 bases outside the gene matches. The length of the CDR3 is 17 residues. In nucleotides, the CDR3 is TGCGCCAGCAGCCCGACCACTGTAGCGGGGGTACGAAATACGCAGTATTTT. Its protein is CASSPTTVAGVRNTQYF.

J is TRBJ2-1 and V is TRBV4-1; D is unclear. The germline V and J ends were trimmed by 0 bases and 9 bases, with 12 bases remaining between them. The CDR3 has 14 residues. Germline-derived CDR1 and CDR2 are MGHRA and YSYEKL. For the CDR3, the DNA is TGCGCCAGCAGCCAAGATCCTCCAGCAGGTGAGCAGTTCTTC. Its protein is CASSQDPPAGEQFF.

The V call is TRBV12-5, the J call TRBJ1-3; D may be TRBD1 (5 bases). The CDR3 extends over 16 amino acids. V was trimmed by 2 bases and J by 0 bases, leaving 11 bases between them. The germline CDR1 and CDR2 sequences are LGHNT and FRNRAP. CDR3 residues: CASGLFNGGSGNTIYF. DNA of the CDR3: TGTGCTAGTGGTTTGTTCAACGGGGGCTCTGGAAACACCATATATTTT.

The chain combines TRBV12-3 or TRBV12-4 with TRBJ1-2, with 7 bases matching TRBD1. J gave up 7 bases and V 4 bases, and 3 bases lay outside the gene matches. The CDR3 contains 12 residues. The CDR3 DNA follows: TGTGCCAGCAGTTACGACAGGGCTGGCTACACCTTC. This gives the protein CASSYDRAGYTF.

The chain recombines TRBV3-1 (or the pseudogene TRBV3-2) with TRBJ2-2, with 8 nucleotides matching TRBD1. The V segment lost 4 bases and the J segment 7 bases; nucleotides outside the gene matches: 11. The CDR3 runs to 16 residues. Germline V gives CDR1 LGHDT, CDR2 YNNKEL (reference sequence). The CDR3 DNA is TGTGCCAGCAGCCGCCGCCTGACAGGGGCTGGCGGGGAGCTGTTTTTT. This codes for CASSRRLTGAGGELFF.

This chain connects TRBV11-3 to TRBJ1-2; D is unresolved. Trimming took 3 bases from V and 8 from J, leaving 10 bases between them. The V gene's germline CDR1 is SGHNT and CDR2 YENEEA. The CDR3 is 12 residues long. The CDR3, as DNA: TGTGCCAGCAGCTTCTCCGGTTGCGGCTACACCTTC. Protein sequence: CASSFSGCGYTF.

The V gene is TRBV11-2, the J gene TRBJ1-6; 8 bases match TRBD1. The V segment lost 5 bases and the J segment 7 bases; nucleotides outside the gene matches: 7. The length of the CDR3 is 15 residues. CDR1 is SGHAT and CDR2 is FQNNGV in the germline V gene. CDR3 protein: CASSPPDRDNSPLHF. DNA of the CDR3: TGTGCCAGCAGCCCCCCGGACAGGGACAATTCACCCCTCCACTTT.

The chain joins TRBV2 to TRBJ2-5; tentatively, D is TRBD1 (5 bases). The CDR3 is 12 amino acids. Germline-derived CDR1 and CDR2 are SNHLY and FYNNEI. The V gene lost 11 bases and the J gene lost 1 base, with 11 bases spanning the gap. Here the CDR3 reads CALKGFQETQYF. The CDR3, as DNA: TGTGCCCTAAAGGGGTTCCAAGAGACCCAGTACTTC. Supplemented by reference TRBV2 and TRBJ2-5, the full variable domain reads EPEVTQTPSHQVTQMGQEVILRCVPISNHLYFYWYRQILGQKVEFLVSFYNNEISEKSEIFDDQFSVERPDGSNFTLKIRSTKLEDSAMYFCALKGFQETQYFGPGTRLLVL.

V usage is TRBV11-2 and J usage is TRBJ2-2; 9 nucleotides align to TRBD2. The trim removed 1 base at V and 6 bases at J, leaving 9 bases unmatched. CDR1 is SGHAT, CDR2 FQNNGV, per germline. CDR3 length equals 17 residues. Here the CDR3 reads CASSLVGSGGYPGELFF. The DNA for the CDR3 is TGTGCCAGCAGCTTAGTCGGGAGCGGGGGGTATCCCGGGGAGCTGTTTTTT.

This clone has only a few counts. The V gene is TRBV2, the J gene TRBJ1-6; D call uncertain. The CDR3 is made up of 17 amino acids. V dropped 1 base and J dropped 0 bases, with 10 bases sitting between them. From germline, CDR1 is SNHLY and CDR2 FYNNEI. In DNA, the CDR3 is TGTGCCAGCAGTGAAGTCCCCCCTAACTCCTATAATTCACCCCTCCACTTT. As protein: CASSEVPPNSYNSPLHF.

This chain joins TRBV7-2 and TRBJ2-3; D not certain. CDR1 is SGHTA and CDR2 is FQGNSA in the germline V gene. V lost 7 bases and J 2 bases, leaving 13 bases between the germline ends. The CDR3 runs to 14 residues. CDR3 sequence (DNA): TGTGCCAGCAAGACTGAAATAACCACAGATACGCAGTATTTT. Its translation is CASKTEITTDTQYF.

V gene TRBV5-6 combines with J gene TRBJ2-1; the D gene is possibly TRBD1 (6 bases). CDR3 length: 13 amino acids. Deletions cut 4 bases from V and 8 bases from J, with 13 bases between. Germline values: CDR1 SGHDT, CDR2 YYEEEE. The CDR3 region has the DNA TGTGCCAGCAGCGGATACAGGGCCCATGAGCAGTTCTTC. This sequence encodes CASSGYRAHEQFF.